A selection of T cell receptor beta chains follows, all from one sample in a study of blood T cell repertoires in COVID-19. Only in-frame clones appear in the TCRdb table, and some are missing; sequencing was by immunoSEQ multiplex PCR. The table includes 350,000 to 550,000 clones, 80% to 90% detected once. Sequenced sample: PBMCs or T cells enriched from blood (not recorded which). The receptors come from a man younger than 45 who had recovered from COVID-19. Each CDR3 is given with its conserved first and last residue. A D gene is named only where the DNA matches it firmly. Not every row has a clone size; where given, it reads once, few, many or a size class.

V: TRBV28
D: NA
J: TRBJ2-2
size: NA
CDR3: CASSPSGAFTGELFF
DNA: TGTGCCAGCAGTCCGTCAGGGGCTTTCACCGGGGAGCTGTTTTTT

V: TRBV5-1
D: NA
J: TRBJ1-1
size: NA
CDR3: CASSLALRYTEAFF
DNA: TGCGCCAGCAGCTTGGCCTTGAGATACACTGAAGCTTTCTTT

V: TRBV24-1
D: NA
J: TRBJ2-1
size: NA
CDR3: CATSGVIYNEQFF
DNA: TGTGCCACCTCAGGGGTGATTTACAATGAGCAGTTCTTC

V: TRBV5-4
D: TRBD1
J: TRBJ2-7
size: NA
CDR3: CAGKRGTEAYEQYF
DNA: TGTGCCGGAAAAAGAGGGACAGAAGCCTACGAGCAGTACTTC

V: TRBV29-1
D: TRBD1
J: TRBJ2-3
size: NA
CDR3: CSVESPTGTGFGTDTQYF
DNA: TGCAGCGTTGAATCTCCCACCGGGACAGGGTTTGGCACAGATACGCAGTATTTT

V: TRBV29-1
D: NA
J: TRBJ2-1
size: NA
CDR3: CSVSGNEQFF
DNA: TGCAGCGTTAGCGGCAATGAGCAGTTCTTC

V: TRBV7-9
D: TRBD2
J: TRBJ2-3
size: once
CDR3: CASSYSSGRLLNTDTQYF
DNA: TGTGCCAGCAGCTACTCTAGCGGGAGACTGCTAAACACAGATACGCAGTATTTT

V: TRBV7-2
D: NA
J: TRBJ1-1
size: NA
CDR3: CASSRPQGIEAFF
DNA: TGTGCCAGCAGCCGACCCCAGGGTATTGAAGCTTTCTTT

V: TRBV10-1
D: TRBD1
J: TRBJ1-1
size: NA
CDR3: CASSADRGGTEAFF
DNA: TGCGCCAGCAGCGCTGACAGGGGTGGCACTGAAGCTTTCTTT

V: TRBV5-1
D: TRBD2
J: TRBJ2-1
size: NA
CDR3: CASSPRGARGYNEQFF
DNA: TGCGCCAGCAGTCCGCGGGGGGCGCGGGGTTACAATGAGCAGTTCTTC

V: TRBV19
D: NA
J: TRBJ1-1
size: once
CDR3: CASTGLGQGYMNTEAFF
DNA: TGTGCCAGTACAGGATTGGGCCAGGGGTATATGAACACTGAAGCTTTCTTT

V: TRBV2
D: TRBD2
J: TRBJ2-2
size: NA
CDR3: CASRPGLVNTGELFF
DNA: TGTGCCAGCAGACCGGGACTAGTTAACACCGGGGAGCTGTTTTTT

V: TRBV28
D: NA
J: TRBJ1-4
size: NA
CDR3: CASSRRTNEKLFF
DNA: TGTGCCAGCAGTCGGAGAACTAATGAAAAACTGTTTTTT

V: TRBV25-1
D: NA
J: TRBJ2-3
size: NA
CDR3: CASRSTGKGTDTQYF
DNA: TGTGCCAGCAGATCGACTGGGAAGGGGACAGATACGCAGTATTTT

V: TRBV7-2
D: NA
J: TRBJ2-5
size: NA
CDR3: CASSHRQASQETQYF
DNA: TGTGCCAGCAGTCACCGACAGGCGAGCCAAGAGACCCAGTACTTC

V: TRBV7-9
D: NA
J: TRBJ1-4
size: few
CDR3: CASSLAQGLNEKLFF
DNA: TGTGCCAGCAGCTTAGCCCAGGGGCTGAATGAAAAACTGTTTTTT

V: TRBV3-1/TRBV3-2
D: NA
J: TRBJ2-7
size: once
CDR3: CASSQEGRVTGEQYF
DNA: TGTGCCAGCAGCCAAGAAGGGCGGGTTACTGGGGAGCAGTACTTC

V: TRBV4-1
D: NA
J: TRBJ2-7
size: few
CDR3: CASSQALDSYEQYF
DNA: TGCGCCAGCAGCCAAGCTCTAGACTCCTACGAGCAGTACTTC